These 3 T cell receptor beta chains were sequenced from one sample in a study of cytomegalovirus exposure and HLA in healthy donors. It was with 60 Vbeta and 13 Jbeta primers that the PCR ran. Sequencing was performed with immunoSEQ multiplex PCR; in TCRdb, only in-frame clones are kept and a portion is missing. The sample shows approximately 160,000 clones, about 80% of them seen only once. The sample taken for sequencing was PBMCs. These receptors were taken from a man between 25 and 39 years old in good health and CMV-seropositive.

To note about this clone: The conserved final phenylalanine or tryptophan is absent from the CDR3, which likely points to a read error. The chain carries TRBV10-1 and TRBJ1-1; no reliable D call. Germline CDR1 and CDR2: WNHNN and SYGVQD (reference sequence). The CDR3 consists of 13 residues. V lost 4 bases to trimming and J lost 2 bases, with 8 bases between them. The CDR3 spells CASSVGSNTEAFL. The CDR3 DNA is TGCGCCAGCAGTGTGGGCAGTAACACTGAAGCTTTCCTT.

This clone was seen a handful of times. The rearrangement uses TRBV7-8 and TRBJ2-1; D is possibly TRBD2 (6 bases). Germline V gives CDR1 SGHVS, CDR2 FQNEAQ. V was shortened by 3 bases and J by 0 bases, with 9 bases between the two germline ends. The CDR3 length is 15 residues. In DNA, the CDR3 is TGTGCCAGCAGCTTTGGGCGGGGCTCCTACAATGAGCAGTTCTTC. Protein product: CASSFGRGSYNEQFF.

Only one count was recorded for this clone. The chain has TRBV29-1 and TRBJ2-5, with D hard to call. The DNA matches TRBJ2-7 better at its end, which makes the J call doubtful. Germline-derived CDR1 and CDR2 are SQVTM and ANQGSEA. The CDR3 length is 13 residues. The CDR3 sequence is CSVEEGRFYEQYF. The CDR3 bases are TGCAGCGTTGAAGAGGGCAGGTTTTACGAGCAGTACTTC.